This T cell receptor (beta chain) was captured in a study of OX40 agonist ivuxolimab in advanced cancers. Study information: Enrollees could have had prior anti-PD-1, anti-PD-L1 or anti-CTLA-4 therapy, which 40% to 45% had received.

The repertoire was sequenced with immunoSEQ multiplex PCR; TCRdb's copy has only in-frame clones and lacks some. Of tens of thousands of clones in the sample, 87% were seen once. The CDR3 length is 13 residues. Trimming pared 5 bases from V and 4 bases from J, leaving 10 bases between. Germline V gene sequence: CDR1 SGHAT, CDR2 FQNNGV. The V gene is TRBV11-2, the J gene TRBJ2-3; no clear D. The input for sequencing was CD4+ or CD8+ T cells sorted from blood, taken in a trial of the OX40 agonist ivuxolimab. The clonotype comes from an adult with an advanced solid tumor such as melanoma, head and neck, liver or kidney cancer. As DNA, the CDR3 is TGTGCCAGCAGCCCATCCGTGGCAGATACGCAGTATTTT. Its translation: CASSPSVADTQYF.